One and the same sample provided the 28 T cell receptor beta chains below, sequenced in a study of regulatory T cells in long-lasting Graves disease. To make TCR beta libraries, researchers used iRepertoire HTBI primers and Arm-PCR of CDR3 regions. TCRdb called the multiplex PCR reads again in MiXCR, with one record for every CDR3 protein. Of some 410,000 distinct CDR3 sequences listed, 15% to 20% are singletons. Time point specified: newly diagnosed GD, antithyroid drugs for less than 3 months. TCR sequences were obtained from RNA taken from PBMCs. These data are also associated with another study on T cells in Graves' hyperthyroidism and ophthalmopathy.

Material: peripheral blood mononuclear cells (PBMCs), obtained at new diagnosis, from a patient treated with antithyroid drugs. All receptors derive from a young woman with Graves disease.

This clonotype was seen many times. As DNA, the CDR3 is TGTGCCAGCTCACCTCTGACTTTGCCAGCTTTCTTT. This gives the protein CASSPLTLPAFF. V gene TRBV18 combines with J gene TRBJ1-1; D remains unclear. V dropped 3 bases and J dropped 10 bases, with 12 bases sitting between them. The germline CDR1 and CDR2 sequences are KGHSH and LQKENI. The CDR3 contains 12 residues.

At least ten counts were recorded for this clonotype. The V gene is TRBV20-1, the J gene TRBJ2-3; no clear D gene. The V end was cut by 3 bases, the J end by 4 bases, with 23 bases between. This CDR3 is built from 17 residues. The germline V gene has CDR1 DFQATT and CDR2 SNEGSKA (reference sequence). Here the CDR3 reads CSASADNLTSRPDTQYF. CDR3 coding DNA: TGCAGTGCTAGTGCCGACAATCTTACATCCCGACCAGATACGCAGTATTTT.

This clonotype was recorded at least ten times. The chain carries TRBV2 and TRBJ2-2, with D hard to call. Trimming took 7 bases from V and 5 from J, leaving 8 bases between them. CDR1 is SNHLY, CDR2 FYNNEI, per germline. CDR3 length: 12 residues. The CDR3: CASTFWTGELFF. CDR3 DNA: TGTGCCAGCACCTTTTGGACCGGGGAGCTGTTTTTT.

The chain is built from TRBV12-3 or TRBV12-4 and TRBJ2-7, with TRBD1 matching 7 bases. The J segment lost 0 bases and the V segment lost 7 bases, leaving 6 bases of the junction unmatched. This CDR3 has 14 residues. CDR3 sequence reads: CASMETGSSYEQYF. In nucleotides, the CDR3 is TGTGCCAGCATGGAGACAGGGAGCTCCTACGAGCAGTACTTC.

This clonotype was seen repeatedly, ten times or more. The chain recombines TRBV11-1 with TRBJ2-3; D is ambiguous. The germline CDR1 and CDR2 sequences are SGHAT and FQDESV (reference sequence). The CDR3 runs 11 residues. The V end lost 0 bases, the J end lost 7 bases, and 2 bases lay between the germline ends. In DNA form, the CDR3 reads TGTGCCAGCAGCTTAGCTCATACGCAGTATTTT. It encodes CASSLAHTQYF.

This clonotype was seen a few times. The chain links TRBV7-9 to TRBJ1-3; the match to TRBD1 covers 8 bases. Germline V CDR1 and CDR2: SEHNR, FQNEAQ (reference sequence). The CDR3 covers 16 residues. J lost 4 bases, V lost 2 bases, and 7 bases had no gene match. The DNA of the CDR3 is TGTGCCAGCAGCTTACATGGACAGGGTTTGGGAAACACCATATATTTT. As protein: CASSLHGQGLGNTIYF.

This clonotype was seen a handful of times. The chain is built from TRBV7-2 and TRBJ2-7; TRBD2 agrees at 12 bases. V was clipped by 1 base and J by 4 bases; unmatched bases: 8. Germline V gives CDR1 SGHTA, CDR2 FQGNSA. This CDR3 has 17 amino acids. The CDR3 sequence: CASSLDVASGRVYEQYF. CDR3 coding DNA: TGTGCCAGCAGCTTAGACGTGGCTAGCGGGAGGGTTTACGAGCAGTACTTC.

In its sample, this clonotype was seen a few times. The V call is TRBV12-3 or TRBV12-4, the J call TRBJ2-7; 8 bases map to TRBD2. This CDR3 spans 14 amino acids. Germline trimming cut 1 base from V and 6 bases from J; bases unmatched to any gene: 5. This CDR3 reads CASSLDTSGSEQYF. The CDR3 nucleotides read TGTGCCAGCAGTTTAGATACTAGCGGAAGCGAGCAGTACTTC.

The CDR3 DNA is TGTGCCAGCAGTTTCGGGCTAGGGTCCACCGGGGAGCTGTTTTTT. Translated: CASSFGLGSTGELFF. V is TRBV6-2 or TRBV6-3 and J is TRBJ2-2; D is unclear. The CDR3 is 15 amino acids. Germline loops: CDR1 MNHEY, CDR2 SVGEGT. The V end lost 4 bases, the J end lost 4 bases, and 13 bases lay between the germline ends.

The chain couples TRBV2 to TRBJ2-1, with 8 bases identical to TRBD2. In germline, CDR1 is SNHLY, CDR2 FYNNEI. The CDR3 loop spans 16 amino acids. V was clipped by 5 bases and J by 0 bases; unmatched bases: 6. The CDR3 coding sequence is TGTGCCAGCAGTCTGCGACTAGCGAACTCCTACAATGAGCAGTTCTTC. Translated: CASSLRLANSYNEQFF.

This chain joins TRBV28 and TRBJ1-5; possible D gene TRBD1, 5 bases. Trimming left V 3 bases short and J 0 bases short, with 9 bases between. Germline CDR1 reads MDHEN; CDR2 reads SYDVKM. The CDR3 spans 15 residues. CDR3 protein: CASSLSTASNQPQHF. DNA of the CDR3: TGTGCCAGCAGTTTGTCGACAGCTAGCAATCAGCCCCAGCATTTT.

This clonotype was observed a single time. The gene calls are TRBV11-2 and TRBJ2-7, with TRBD1 identical over 11 bases. The V gene's germline CDR1 is SGHAT and CDR2 FQNNGV. The CDR3 covers 15 residues. Trimming cost V 6 bases and J 6 bases; bases outside gene matches: 10. CDR3 coding DNA: TGTGCCAGCAGGTCAGCCGGACAGGGGGCGGGCGAGCAGTACTTC. Encoded protein: CASRSAGQGAGEQYF.

This clonotype showed up just a few times. The chain is built from TRBV10-3 and TRBJ1-3; unclear D gene. The CDR3 extends over 16 amino acids. The V end lost 4 bases, the J end lost 0 bases, and 13 bases lay between the germline ends. Per the germline V gene, CDR1 is ENHRY and CDR2 is SYGVKD. The CDR3 spells CAISGGSLPSGNTIYF. DNA of the CDR3: TGTGCCATCAGTGGAGGCAGCCTACCCTCTGGAAACACCATATATTTT.

In DNA, the CDR3 is TGTGCCAGCAGTTACCCCCGGGGGCGACGCCCCTACGAGCAGTACTTC. Translated, it gives CASSYPRGRRPYEQYF. The chain employs TRBV6-2 or TRBV6-3 and TRBJ2-7, with D perhaps given as TRBD1 or TRBD2 (6 bases each). Looked up from germline, CDR1 is MNHEY and CDR2 is SVGEGT. The CDR3 extends over 16 amino acids. The germline V and J ends were trimmed by 2 bases and 2 bases, with 16 bases remaining between them.

This clonotype was seen a handful of times. The CDR3, as DNA: TGTGCCAGCAGATATTTAGCGGGACAGGGGGCCTACAATGAGCAGTTCTTC. Amino acids: CASRYLAGQGAYNEQFF. V and J are TRBV7-9 and TRBJ2-1; 11 bases match TRBD1. CDR1 SEHNR and CDR2 FQNEAQ come from the germline V gene (reference sequence). This CDR3 spans 17 amino acids. Trimming cost V 6 bases and J 2 bases; bases outside gene matches: 9.

The sample holds many counts of this clonotype. The J gene is TRBJ2-5, the V gene TRBV11-2, with D unclear. The CDR3 has 14 amino acids. The germline gives CDR1 SGHAT, CDR2 FQNNGV. The V end was cut by 5 bases, the J end by 5 bases, with 15 bases between. The CDR3 is CASSPTSRIETQYF. In DNA form, the CDR3 reads TGTGCCAGCAGCCCCACTTCCCGAATTGAGACCCAGTACTTC.

The sample holds a few counts of this clonotype. The CDR3 region is CASSQRQGGQPQHF. Written as DNA, the CDR3 is TGTGCCAGCAGCCAAAGACAGGGGGGTCAGCCCCAGCATTTT. The chain employs TRBV27 and TRBJ1-5; 9 nucleotides match TRBD1. This CDR3 is 14 amino acids long. The germline CDR1 and CDR2 sequences are MNHEY and SMNVEV (reference sequence). The ends lost 6 bases at V and 6 bases at J; junction bases unmatched: 6.

This clonotype was observed many times. CDR3 in amino acids: CASSLPLTNEQYF. The CDR3, as DNA: TGCGCCAGCAGCTTACCCCTGACTAACGAGCAGTACTTC. The chain combines TRBV5-1 with TRBJ2-7; maybe TRBD2 (5 bases). V was cut by 2 bases and J by 5 bases, with 11 bases left in between. The CDR3 has 13 residues. Germline CDR1 and CDR2: SGHRS and YFSETQ.

This clonotype is a singleton in its sample. This chain links TRBV27 with TRBJ2-5, with 8 bases matching TRBD2. From germline, CDR1 is MNHEY and CDR2 SMNVEV (reference sequence). The CDR3 runs to 15 residues. The J segment lost 5 bases and the V segment lost 3 bases, leaving 8 bases of the junction unmatched. CDR3 DNA sequence: TGTGCCAGCAGTTTTACAGCGGGAGCCTTGGAGACCCAGTACTTC. Protein product: CASSFTAGALETQYF.

This rearrangement joins TRBV6-2 or TRBV6-3 to TRBJ2-5, with 8 nucleotides matching TRBD2. The trim removed 6 bases at V and 5 bases at J, leaving 8 bases unmatched. Germline V gives CDR1 MNHEY, CDR2 SVGEGT. This CDR3 has 14 residues. DNA for the CDR3: TGTGCCAGCAGCCGCCGGGGGGGGAGGGAGACCCAGTACTTC. Its protein is CASSRRGGRETQYF.

Of note for this clonotype: This may stem from a read error, because a much larger clone lies one nucleotide away. The chain is built from TRBV7-9 and TRBJ1-4, with a weak D call TRBD1 (5 bases). The CDR3 sequence is 14 residues long. Germline assignment: CDR1 SEHNR and CDR2 FQNEAQ (reference sequence). The ends were cut back, 5 bases at V and 6 bases at J, with 13 bases in the middle. The CDR3 DNA is TGTGCCAGCAGCAGGTGGAGGGGAGATGAAAAACTGTTTTTT. It codes for CASSRWRGDEKLFF. The full variable domain, with the rest looked up from reference TRBV7-9 and TRBJ1-4, is DTGVSQNPRHKITKRGQNVTFRCDPISEHNRLYWYRQTLGQGPEFLTYFQNEAQLEKSRLLSDRFSAERPKGSFSTLEIQRTEQGDSAMYLCASSRWRGDEKLFFGSGTQLSVL.

This clonotype was detected many times. The chain recombines TRBV11-2 with TRBJ2-5; D not certain. The CDR3 totals 13 residues. Per germline, CDR1 SGHAT and CDR2 FQNNGV. V lost 1 base to trimming and J lost 4 bases, with 7 bases between them. CDR3 loop: CASSLGGPETQYF. In DNA, the CDR3 is TGTGCCAGCAGCTTAGGGGGTCCAGAGACCCAGTACTTC.

This clonotype came up many times. The chain uses TRBV29-1 and TRBJ2-3; 8 bases map to TRBD2. This CDR3 is 13 amino acids long. The V segment lost 8 bases and the J segment 1 base; nucleotides outside the gene matches: 5. Germline V gene data show CDR1 as SQVTM and CDR2 as ANQGSEA. The CDR3 coding sequence is TGCAGCTCCCGAGCGGGAGGCACAGATACGCAGTATTTT. It yields the protein CSSRAGGTDTQYF.

This clonotype was counted many times. The V and J genes are TRBV4-1 and TRBJ2-7, with 7 bases fitting TRBD2. Looked up from germline, CDR1 is MGHRA and CDR2 is YSYEKL. V lost 0 bases to trimming and J lost 5 bases; unmatched junction nucleotides: 7. This CDR3 spans 15 amino acids. This CDR3 is CASSQELGLADEQYF. CDR3 DNA sequence: TGCGCCAGCAGCCAAGAATTAGGGCTAGCGGACGAGCAGTACTTC.

This clonotype was observed many times. V is TRBV20-1 and J is TRBJ2-1; TRBD2 agrees at 10 bases. The CDR3 totals 16 residues. The germline V gene has CDR1 DFQATT and CDR2 SNEGSKA (reference sequence). Trimming took 6 bases from V and 6 from J; bases not matched to a gene: 14. CDR3 coding DNA: TGCAGTGCGCATTCAATGCTAGCGGGAGAGGGCAATGAGCAGTTCTTC. It is translated as CSAHSMLAGEGNEQFF.

This clonotype was counted a single time. This chain joins TRBV28 and TRBJ1-4; D is uncertain. CDR1 is MDHEN and CDR2 is SYDVKM in the germline V gene. V lost 2 bases, J lost 12 bases, and 7 bases lay in between. The length of the CDR3 is 11 residues. Here the CDR3 reads CASSLGEELFF. The CDR3 region has the DNA TGTGCCAGCAGTTTAGGGGAAGAACTGTTTTTT.

The V call is TRBV27, the J call TRBJ2-1; D assignment may be TRBD1 or TRBD2 (5 bases each). Germline V gives CDR1 MNHEY, CDR2 SMNVEV (reference sequence). This CDR3 is built from 13 residues. V lost 5 bases, J lost 16 bases, and 21 bases lay in between. The CDR3: CASSPFHGGVRFF. The CDR3 bases are TGTGCCAGCAGTCCTTTCCATGGGGGAGTCAGATTCTTC.

This clonotype was found many times. J is TRBJ2-1 and V is TRBV6-1; 11 nucleotides agree with TRBD2. CDR1 MNHNS and CDR2 SASEGT come from the germline V gene. Unmatched junction bases numbered 5, after V lost 11 bases and J lost 5 bases. The CDR3 spans 13 residues. CDR3 residues: CAVRLAGNNEQFF. DNA of the CDR3: TGTGCCGTACGACTAGCGGGGAACAATGAGCAGTTCTTC.